One and the same sample provided the 16 T cell receptor beta chains below, sequenced in a study of cytomegalovirus exposure and HLA in healthy donors. With 60 Vbeta and 13 Jbeta primers, the PCR was carried out. Clones were read by immunoSEQ multiplex PCR, and TCRdb kept only the in-frame ones, dropping some. The sample records about 130,000 clones, 65% to 80% being singletons. Material: PBMCs. Source of these receptors: a woman aged 55-70 years in good health and CMV-seropositive.

The V and J genes are TRBV10-2 and TRBJ2-1, with 8 bases matching TRBD1. Losses at the gene ends were 6 bases for V and 6 bases for J; bases not matched to a gene: 1. The germline gives CDR1 WSHSY, CDR2 SAAADI. The CDR3 consists of 12 residues. The DNA for the CDR3 is TGCGCCAGCAGGGACAGGGTCAATGAGCAGTTCTTC. It translates to CASRDRVNEQFF.

This clone was counted a few times. An end of the junction differs from the germline gene, which may be a read error. The chain carries TRBV11-2 and TRBJ2-1; 7 bases agree with TRBD1. In germline, CDR1 is SGHAT, CDR2 FQNNGV. The CDR3 is 13 residues long. The CDR3 reads CASSLDGRGHGIF. DNA of the CDR3: TGTGCCAGCAGCTTAGATGGTAGGGGGCATGGGATCTTC.

This clone appeared a few times. CDR3 nucleotide sequence: TGTGCCAGCAGTGAAGGGACAGGGGCCTATACGGCTGAAGCTTTCTTT. Protein product: CASSEGTGAYTAEAFF. This chain connects TRBV6-1 to TRBJ1-1; the match to TRBD1 covers 9 bases. The trim removed 1 base at V and 6 bases at J, leaving 9 bases unmatched. The germline V gene has CDR1 MNHNS and CDR2 SASEGT. This CDR3 is built from 16 residues.

The genes are TRBV5-1 and TRBJ2-1, with TRBD2 identical over 8 bases. This CDR3 region has 15 residues. V lost 0 bases to trimming and J lost 7 bases; unmatched junction nucleotides: 6. Germline CDR1 and CDR2: SGHRS and YFSETQ. Here the CDR3 reads CASSLGSGTINEQFF. The CDR3 bases are TGCGCCAGCAGCTTGGGTAGCGGGACTATTAATGAGCAGTTCTTC.

The rearrangement joins TRBV2 to TRBJ1-4; D gene unclear. V lost 6 bases to trimming and J lost 0 bases, with 11 bases between them. Germline values: CDR1 SNHLY, CDR2 FYNNEI. This CDR3 is 15 amino acids long. CDR3 amino acids: CASSPFLSTNEKLFF. The CDR3 DNA is TGTGCCAGCAGCCCGTTCCTGTCAACTAATGAAAAACTGTTTTTT.

Turning to this clone: At the DNA level, this CDR3 is encoded by other sequences in the same sample as well. V gene TRBV30 combines with J gene TRBJ2-7; TRBD1 might be the D (6 bases). There are 15 residues in the CDR3. Germline V gives CDR1 GTSNPN, CDR2 SVGIG (reference sequence). V was clipped by 4 bases and J by 3 bases, with 19 bases between them. CDR3 protein: CAWTPPDRTGYEQYF. In DNA, the CDR3 is TGTGCCTGGACCCCTCCGGACAGAACGGGCTACGAGCAGTACTTC.

The chain employs TRBV10-3 and TRBJ2-1; 8 bases line up with TRBD1. This CDR3 is 14 amino acids long. The J segment lost 8 bases and the V segment lost 3 bases, leaving 6 bases of the junction unmatched. Germline V CDR1 and CDR2: ENHRY, SYGVKD. The CDR3 DNA reads TGTGCCATCAGTGACGGACAGGGTGGGGATGAGCAGTTCTTC. It yields the protein CAISDGQGGDEQFF.

This sequence joins TRBV7-9 and TRBJ1-2; 9 nucleotides line up with TRBD1. The CDR3 loop spans 15 amino acids. From germline, CDR1 is SEHNR and CDR2 FQNEAQ (reference sequence). The V gene end was trimmed by 5 bases and the J gene end by 0 bases; junction bases not matched to a gene: 4. As DNA, the CDR3 is TGTGCCAGCAGCGGACGACAGGGGGCTAACTATGGCTACACCTTC. Encoded protein: CASSGRQGANYGYTF. Together with reference TRBV7-9 and TRBJ1-2, the CDR3 gives the full variable domain: DTGVSQNPRHKITKRGQNVTFRCDPISEHNRLYWYRQTLGQGPEFLTYFQNEAQLEKSRLLSDRFSAERPKGSFSTLEIQRTEQGDSAMYLCASSGRQGANYGYTFGSGTRLTVV.

V and J are TRBV5-8 and TRBJ1-1; perhaps TRBD1 as D (6 bases). Germline loops: CDR1 SGHTS, CDR2 YDEGEE. V was pared by 2 bases and J by 8 bases, with 13 bases between. This CDR3 spans 13 amino acids. CDR3 DNA: TGTGCCAGCAGCTTTCGGTCGGGGACAGAAGCTTTCTTT. Its translation: CASSFRSGTEAFF.

This chain uses TRBV7-2 with TRBJ2-3; 9 bases are a match to TRBD2. The germline CDR1 and CDR2 sequences are SGHTA and FQGNSA. The CDR3 sequence is 13 residues long. V shed 4 bases, J shed 11 bases, and the junction held 7 bases outside the gene matches. The CDR3 protein is CASSSPSGRRQYF. DNA of the CDR3: TGTGCCAGCAGCTCCCCAAGCGGGAGGAGGCAGTATTTT.

The rearrangement joins TRBV7-2 to TRBJ2-1; 10 bases agree with TRBD1. There are 16 residues in the CDR3. Per germline, CDR1 SGHTA and CDR2 FQGNSA. V lost 6 bases, J lost 6 bases, and 11 bases stayed unmatched. Written as DNA, the CDR3 is TGTGCCAGCAGTCGACTTGGACAGGGGGTTGGCAATGAGCAGTTCTTC. Residues: CASSRLGQGVGNEQFF. Full variable domain (rest looked up from reference TRBV7-2 and TRBJ2-1): GAGVSQSPSNKVTEKGKDVELRCDPISGHTALYWYRQSLGQGLEFLIYFQGNSAPDKSGLPSDRFSAERTGGSVSTLTIQRTQQEDSAVYLCASSRLGQGVGNEQFFGPGTRLTVL.

This clone was detected a few times. The J gene is TRBJ2-1, the V gene TRBV5-4; the match to TRBD2 covers 12 bases. This CDR3 has 14 residues. Germline CDR1 and CDR2: SGHNT and YYREEE (reference sequence). The V segment lost 6 bases and the J segment 8 bases; nucleotides outside the gene matches: 6. This CDR3 is CASTGLAGTDEQFF. As DNA, the CDR3 is TGTGCCAGCACCGGACTAGCGGGAACCGATGAGCAGTTCTTC.

This chain joins TRBV11-1 and TRBJ2-7, with TRBD1 identical over 7 bases. After removal of 4 bases from V and 6 bases from J, the junction contained 6 bases not matched to a gene. CDR3 size: 13 residues. CDR1 and CDR2 (germline): SGHAT, FQDESV (reference sequence). In nucleotides, the CDR3 is TGTGCCAGCAGCTCCCAGGACAGGACCGAGCAGTACTTC. Protein product: CASSSQDRTEQYF.

This clone was recorded once. J is TRBJ1-5 and V is TRBV5-4; D not certain. V was trimmed by 0 bases and J by 6 bases, leaving 13 bases between them. Germline V gives CDR1 SGHNT, CDR2 YYREEE (reference sequence). The CDR3 runs to 15 residues. The CDR3 DNA is TGTGCCAGCAGCTTGGGCGGGGTTCTGGCTCAGCCCCAGCATTTT. Translated, it gives CASSLGGVLAQPQHF. The full variable domain, in which reference TRBV5-4 and TRBJ1-5 provide the parts outside the CDR3, is ETGVTQSPTHLIKTRGQQVTLRCSSQSGHNTVSWYQQALGQGPQFIFQYYREEENGRGNFPPRFSGLQFPNYSSELNVNALELDDSALYLCASSLGGVLAQPQHFGDGTRLSIL.

The CDR3 nucleotides read TGTGCCAGCAGACCCGACAGGGGGAACGGGGCTGAAGCTTTCTTT. The encoded protein is CASRPDRGNGAEAFF. The chain combines TRBV6-5 with TRBJ1-1; TRBD1 aligns across 9 bases. Germline CDR1 MNHEY, CDR2 SVGAGI. The V and J ends lost 6 bases and 6 bases, in that order; junction bases with no gene match: 11. The CDR3 spans 15 residues.

Turning to this clone: An end of the junction differs from the germline gene, which may be a read error. J is TRBJ2-1 and V is TRBV7-2, with 14 positions matching TRBD2. The CDR3 runs to 15 residues. Per the germline V gene, CDR1 is SGHTA and CDR2 is FQGNSA. CDR3 nucleotide sequence: TGTGCCAGCAGCCCTCCCCCGGGACTAGCGGGAGAACCGGTCTTC. Protein: CASSPPPGLAGEPVF.